The 24 T cell receptor beta chains below come from one sample, sequenced in a study of blood T cell repertoires in COVID-19. The table came from immunoSEQ multiplex PCR; TCRdb's copy has only in-frame clones and leaves some out. Here the sample spans under 250,000 clones, over 80% being singletons. The sequencing input was peripheral blood. These receptors all come from a woman aged 40 to 50 who had recovered from COVID-19.

The chain is built from TRBV19 and TRBJ1-5; the D gene is possibly TRBD1 (5 bases). The germline V and J ends were trimmed by 8 bases and 4 bases, with 15 bases remaining between them. Germline V gene data show CDR1 as LNHDA and CDR2 as SQIVND (reference sequence). The CDR3 is 14 residues long. The CDR3, as DNA: TGTGCCAGTTGGGGCGGATGGGGAAATCAGCCCCAGCATTTT. Its translation is CASWGGWGNQPQHF.

This chain uses TRBV7-9 with TRBJ1-1, with TRBD1 matching 8 bases. Germline CDR1 and CDR2: SEHNR and FQNEAQ (reference sequence). The CDR3 loop spans 16 amino acids. Germline trimming cut 5 bases from V and 2 bases from J; bases unmatched to any gene: 10. Written as DNA, the CDR3 is TGTGCCAGCAGCCCCTACGGACAGGGTGAAAACACTGAAGCTTTCTTT. Amino acid sequence: CASSPYGQGENTEAFF.

J is TRBJ2-4 and V is TRBV5-8, with a weak D call TRBD2 (9 bases). CDR1 and CDR2 from the germline V gene are SGHTS and YDEGEE. The CDR3 has 15 residues. Trimming took 5 bases from V and 7 from J, leaving 19 bases between them. The CDR3 region has the DNA TGTGCCAGCAGGGACAGGGTGGCGGGGGGGAACATTCAGTACTTC. Residues: CASRDRVAGGNIQYF.

The V call is TRBV24-1, the J call TRBJ1-5; TRBD1 is a possible D gene (5 bases). This CDR3 is 15 amino acids long. Germline values: CDR1 KGHDR, CDR2 SFDVKD. V gave up 3 bases and J gave up 4 bases, with 12 bases separating them. The CDR3 DNA reads as TGTGCCACCAGTGATCGCGGGGGGGATAATCAGCCCCAGCATTTT. As protein: CATSDRGGDNQPQHF.

V and J are TRBV15 and TRBJ1-5; D gene unclear. The CDR3 loop spans 14 amino acids. Germline CDR1 is LNHNV and CDR2 is YYDKDF (reference sequence). The V gene lost 5 bases and the J gene lost 7 bases, with 15 bases spanning the gap. For the CDR3, the DNA is TGTGCCACCAGCCCCCGACCCAGCGGGCAGCCCCAGCATTTT. Translation: CATSPRPSGQPQHF.

The genes are TRBV3-1 (or the pseudogene TRBV3-2) and TRBJ2-7; D call uncertain. CDR1 and CDR2 from the germline V gene are LGHDT and YNNKEL (reference sequence). V was trimmed by 4 bases and J by 6 bases, leaving 19 bases between them. The CDR3 totals 15 residues. DNA for the CDR3: TGTGCCAGCAGCCCCCGAAGTGGAGCCCCGGCCGAGCAGTACTTC. As protein: CASSPRSGAPAEQYF.

The J gene is TRBJ2-7, the V gene TRBV2; TRBD2 might be the D (6 bases). The CDR3 consists of 13 residues. Germline loops: CDR1 SNHLY, CDR2 FYNNEI. V was clipped by 3 bases and J by 9 bases, with 15 bases between them. The CDR3 sequence is CASSDAGPSGQYF. The CDR3 coding sequence is TGTGCCAGCAGTGACGCGGGACCTTCGGGGCAGTACTTC.

This clone has only one observation. This chain links TRBV10-3 with TRBJ2-5; 10 bases are a match to TRBD2. This CDR3 contains 14 residues. V was clipped by 7 bases and J by 1 base; unmatched bases: 3. Looked up from germline, CDR1 is ENHRY and CDR2 is SYGVKD. CDR3 DNA: TGTGCCATCAAGGCTAGCGGGGGCCAAGAGACCCAGTACTTC. Its translation: CAIKASGGQETQYF.

V usage is TRBV6-2 or TRBV6-3 and J usage is TRBJ1-2; possible D gene TRBD1, 6 bases. Germline V CDR1 and CDR2: MNHEY, SVGEGT. V gave up 1 base and J gave up 6 bases, with 18 bases separating them. The CDR3 is 16 residues long. CDR3 coding DNA: TGTGCCAGCAGTTACTTCCAGGGGTCTGGCTGGGATGGCTACACCTTC. As protein: CASSYFQGSGWDGYTF.

The V call is TRBV5-1, the J call TRBJ2-7, with unresolved D. The CDR3 is made up of 13 amino acids. Trimming removed 0 bases from V and 2 bases from J, with 6 bases in between. From germline, CDR1 is SGHRS and CDR2 YFSETQ. CDR3 residues: CASSLGVAYEQYF. The CDR3 coding sequence is TGCGCCAGCAGCTTGGGCGTCGCCTACGAGCAGTACTTC.

The chain is built from TRBV19 and TRBJ2-1; D is possibly TRBD1 (6 bases). Trimming took off 7 bases at V and 4 bases at J, with 11 bases between the two ends. CDR1 LNHDA and CDR2 SQIVND come from the germline V gene (reference sequence). This CDR3 contains 13 residues. The DNA of the CDR3 is TGTGCCAGTACCGGGACACCTTACAATGAGCAGTTCTTC. Translated, it gives CASTGTPYNEQFF. Together with reference TRBV19 and TRBJ2-1, the CDR3 gives the full variable domain: DGGITQSPKYLFRKEGQNVTLSCEQNLNHDAMYWYRQDPGQGLRLIYYSQIVNDFQKGDIAEGYSVSREKKESFPLTVTSAQKNPTAFYLCASTGTPYNEQFFGPGTRLTVL.

In its sample, this clone was seen a few times. Other DNA sequences within the sample encode an identical CDR3. The chain combines TRBV7-9 with TRBJ1-1, with D perhaps TRBD1 (6 bases). The CDR3 has 14 amino acids. The ends were cut back, 1 base at V and 0 bases at J, with 6 bases in the middle. Germline V gene data show CDR1 as SEHNR and CDR2 as FQNEAQ (reference sequence). This CDR3 is CASSLGQVNTEAFF. The DNA for the CDR3 is TGTGCCAGCAGCTTAGGACAGGTGAACACTGAAGCTTTCTTT. Variable domain in full (rest from reference TRBV7-9 and TRBJ1-1): DTGVSQNPRHKITKRGQNVTFRCDPISEHNRLYWYRQTLGQGPEFLTYFQNEAQLEKSRLLSDRFSAERPKGSFSTLEIQRTEQGDSAMYLCASSLGQVNTEAFFGQGTRLTVV.

This rearrangement joins TRBV2 to TRBJ1-4, with D possibly being TRBD1 (6 bases). CDR1 is SNHLY and CDR2 is FYNNEI in the germline V gene. This CDR3 region has 15 residues. Trimming removed 5 bases at V and 0 bases at J, with 10 bases between. CDR3 residues: CASSWTEPTNEKLFF. CDR3 coding DNA: TGTGCCAGCAGTTGGACAGAACCAACTAATGAAAAACTGTTTTTT.

The chain is built from TRBV5-1 and TRBJ2-7; 10 bases are a match to TRBD1. In germline, CDR1 is SGHRS, CDR2 YFSETQ. The CDR3 sequence is 15 residues long. V lost 6 bases and J lost 2; bases outside the gene matches: 8. Written as DNA, the CDR3 is TGCGCCAGCACCACCGGAGGGACAGGGGCCTACGAGCAGTACTTC. Translated, it gives CASTTGGTGAYEQYF. The entire variable domain, with the rest obtained from reference TRBV5-1 and TRBJ2-7, is as follows: KAGVTQTPRYLIKTRGQQVTLSCSPISGHRSVSWYQQTPGQGLQFLFEYFSETQRNKGNFPGRFSGRQFSNSRSEMNVSTLELGDSALYLCASTTGGTGAYEQYFGPGTRLTVT.

This clone was seen only once. This chain links TRBV30 with TRBJ2-1, with 13 bases that match TRBD2. Germline V gene lookup returns CDR1 GTSNPN and CDR2 SVGIG (reference sequence). There are 16 residues in the CDR3. The CDR3 DNA reads as TGTGCACTAGCGGGGGGGCCGTCGGTTATTGGCAATGAGCAGTTCTTC. It specifies CALAGGPSVIGNEQFF.

The V call is TRBV28, the J call TRBJ1-2; D remains unclear. V lost 5 bases and J 6 bases, leaving 4 bases between the germline ends. Per the germline V gene, CDR1 is MDHEN and CDR2 is SYDVKM. CDR3 length equals 10 residues. CDR3 amino acids: CASSLDGYTF. CDR3 coding DNA: TGTGCCAGCAGTCTAGATGGCTACACCTTC.

V is TRBV5-4 and J is TRBJ2-4, with a possible D match to TRBD1 (6 bases). The germline V gene encodes CDR1 SGHNT and CDR2 YYREEE (reference sequence). V was trimmed by 4 bases and J by 7 bases, leaving 21 bases between them. The length of the CDR3 is 16 residues. The CDR3 bases are TGTGCCAGCAGCCCCGGGACACTTCCCCCAACGAACATTCAGTACTTC. This gives the protein CASSPGTLPPTNIQYF.

This clone has just one count. The chain employs TRBV4-2 and TRBJ2-1, with D possibly matching TRBD1 (6 bases). The V end was cut by 0 bases, the J end by 0 bases, with 9 bases between. The CDR3 is made up of 16 amino acids. Germline CDR1 is LGHNA and CDR2 is YNFKEQ. The CDR3 reads CASSQEEGGSYNEQFF. CDR3 DNA sequence: TGTGCCAGCAGCCAAGAGGAAGGGGGCTCCTACAATGAGCAGTTCTTC.

CDR3: CASSYRAGGKNEQFF. The CDR3 coding sequence is TGTGCCAGCAGTTACCGAGCGGGGGGCAAAAATGAGCAGTTCTTC. The chain is built from TRBV6-5 and TRBJ2-1; 9 bases match TRBD2. The junction had 6 bases not matched to a gene; V was cut back by 2 bases and J by 7 bases. The CDR3 contains 15 residues. In germline, CDR1 is MNHEY, CDR2 SVGAGI.

The rearrangement joins TRBV19 to TRBJ1-5; D is perhaps TRBD1 (5 bases). Trimming shortened V by 0 bases and J by 2 bases, and 11 bases separated the two germline ends. CDR1 is LNHDA and CDR2 is SQIVND in the germline V gene (reference sequence). This CDR3 contains 16 residues. For the CDR3, the DNA is TGTGCCAGTAGTATAGAGGAGGGGCGCCGCAATCAGCCCCAGCATTTT. It specifies CASSIEEGRRNQPQHF.

This chain connects TRBV4-1 to TRBJ1-2, with D possibly being TRBD1 (5 bases). The CDR3 totals 16 residues. Trimming cost V 2 bases and J 8 bases, with 21 bases left between them. Germline V gene data show CDR1 as MGHRA and CDR2 as YSYEKL. CDR3 sequence (DNA): TGCGCCAGCAGCCAACCCGGTACAGGCTCGGGGGAGGGCTACACCTTC. It codes for CASSQPGTGSGEGYTF.

The chain joins TRBV5-5 to TRBJ2-7; 7 bases fit TRBD2. Germline V gives CDR1 SGHKS, CDR2 YYEKEE (reference sequence). The CDR3 is 15 residues long. V shed 4 bases, J shed 2 bases, and the junction held 9 bases outside the gene matches. DNA for the CDR3: TGTGCCAGCAGCCCGGCGGGGGTTGAGCCCTACGAGCAGTACTTC. Protein sequence: CASSPAGVEPYEQYF.

The J gene is TRBJ1-6, the V gene TRBV4-1; TRBD1 aligns across 7 bases. V dropped 2 bases and J dropped 8; count of bases not matched to a gene: 0. CDR1 and CDR2 (germline): MGHRA, YSYEKL. This CDR3 has 13 amino acids. CDR3 residues: CASSQTGDSPLHF. CDR3 DNA sequence: TGCGCCAGCAGCCAAACAGGGGATTCACCCCTCCACTTT.

The chain has TRBV7-5 and TRBJ2-7; TRBD2 is the table's D call and was not checked against the DNA. TRBV7-5 is labeled a pseudogene. The CDR3 covers 15 residues. The CDR3 DNA reads TGTGCCAGAAGCCCGCGGGGGGGCAATCGCTGCGAGCAGTACTTC. Translation gives CARSPRGGNRCEQYF.